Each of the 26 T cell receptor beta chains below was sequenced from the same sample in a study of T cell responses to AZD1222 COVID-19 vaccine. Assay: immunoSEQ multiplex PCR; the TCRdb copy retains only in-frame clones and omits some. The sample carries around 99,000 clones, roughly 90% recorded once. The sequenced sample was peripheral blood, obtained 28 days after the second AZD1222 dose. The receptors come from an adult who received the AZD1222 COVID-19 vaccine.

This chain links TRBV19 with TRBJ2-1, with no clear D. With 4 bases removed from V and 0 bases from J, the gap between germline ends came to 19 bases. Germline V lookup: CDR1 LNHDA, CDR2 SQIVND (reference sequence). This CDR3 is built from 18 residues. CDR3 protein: CASSKPIGGRSSYNEQFF. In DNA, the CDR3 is TGTGCCAGTAGTAAACCAATCGGCGGCAGGAGCTCCTACAATGAGCAGTTCTTC.

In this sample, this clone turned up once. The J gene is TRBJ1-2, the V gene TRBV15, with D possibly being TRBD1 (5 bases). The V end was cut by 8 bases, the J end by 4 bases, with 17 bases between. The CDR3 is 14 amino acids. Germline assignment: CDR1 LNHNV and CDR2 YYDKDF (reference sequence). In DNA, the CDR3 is TGTGCCACCGGTGGGGGAAACGGGGTCTATGGCTACACCTTC. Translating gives CATGGGNGVYGYTF.

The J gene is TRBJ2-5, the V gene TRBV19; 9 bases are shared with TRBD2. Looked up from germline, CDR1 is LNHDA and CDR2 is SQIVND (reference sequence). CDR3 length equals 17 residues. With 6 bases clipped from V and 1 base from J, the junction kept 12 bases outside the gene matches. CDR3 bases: TGTGCCAGTAGCAATATTATTTCTAGCGGGATCCAAGAGACCCAGTACTTC. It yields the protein CASSNIISSGIQETQYF.

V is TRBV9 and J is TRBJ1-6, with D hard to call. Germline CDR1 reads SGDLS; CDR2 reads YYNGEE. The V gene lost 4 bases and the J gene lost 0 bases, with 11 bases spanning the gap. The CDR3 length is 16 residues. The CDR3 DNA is TGTGCCAGCAGCCCTCAGCTGAGCTCCTATAATTCACCCCTCCACTTT. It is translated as CASSPQLSSYNSPLHF.

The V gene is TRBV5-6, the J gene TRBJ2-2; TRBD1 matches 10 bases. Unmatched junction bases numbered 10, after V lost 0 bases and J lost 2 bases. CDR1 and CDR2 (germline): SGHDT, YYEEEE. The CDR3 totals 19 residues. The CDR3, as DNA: TGTGCCAGCAGCTTGGTCCGGGACAGGGGACCCTTCAACACCGGGGAGCTGTTTTTT. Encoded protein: CASSLVRDRGPFNTGELFF.

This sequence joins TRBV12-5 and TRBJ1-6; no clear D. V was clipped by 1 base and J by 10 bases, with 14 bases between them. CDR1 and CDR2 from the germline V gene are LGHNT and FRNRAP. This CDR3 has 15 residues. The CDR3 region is CASGLATRMGSPLHF. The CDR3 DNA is TGTGCTAGTGGTTTGGCGACTCGTATGGGCTCACCCCTCCACTTT.

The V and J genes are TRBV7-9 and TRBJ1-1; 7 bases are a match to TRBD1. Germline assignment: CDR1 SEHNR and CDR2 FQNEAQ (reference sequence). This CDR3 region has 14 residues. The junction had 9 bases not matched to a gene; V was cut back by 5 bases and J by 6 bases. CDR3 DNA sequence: TGTGCCAGCAGCGACCAAAACAGGGGCCCTGAAGCTTTCTTT. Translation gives CASSDQNRGPEAFF. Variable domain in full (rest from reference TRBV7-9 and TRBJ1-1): DTGVSQNPRHKITKRGQNVTFRCDPISEHNRLYWYRQTLGQGPEFLTYFQNEAQLEKSRLLSDRFSAERPKGSFSTLEIQRTEQGDSAMYLCASSDQNRGPEAFFGQGTRLTVV.

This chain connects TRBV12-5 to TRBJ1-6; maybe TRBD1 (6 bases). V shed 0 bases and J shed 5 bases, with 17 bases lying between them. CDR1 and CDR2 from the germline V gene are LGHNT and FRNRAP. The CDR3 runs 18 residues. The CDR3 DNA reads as TGTGCTAGTGGTTTGGTAACCGGGCTAGGGGGGCATAATTCACCCCTCCACTTT. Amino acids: CASGLVTGLGGHNSPLHF.

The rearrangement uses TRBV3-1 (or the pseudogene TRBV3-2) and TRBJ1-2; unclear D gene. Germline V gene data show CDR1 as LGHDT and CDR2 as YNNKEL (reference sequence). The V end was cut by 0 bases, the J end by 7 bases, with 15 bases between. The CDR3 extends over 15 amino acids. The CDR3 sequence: CASSQEGLQKLGYTF. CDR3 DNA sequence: TGTGCCAGCAGCCAAGAAGGTTTACAGAAACTTGGCTACACCTTC.

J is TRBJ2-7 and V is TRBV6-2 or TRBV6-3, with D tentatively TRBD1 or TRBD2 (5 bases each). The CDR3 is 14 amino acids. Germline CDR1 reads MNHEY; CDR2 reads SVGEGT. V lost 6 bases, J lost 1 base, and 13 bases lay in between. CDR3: CASSSGAESYEQYF. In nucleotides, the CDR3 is TGTGCCAGCAGCTCCGGGGCTGAATCCTACGAGCAGTACTTC.

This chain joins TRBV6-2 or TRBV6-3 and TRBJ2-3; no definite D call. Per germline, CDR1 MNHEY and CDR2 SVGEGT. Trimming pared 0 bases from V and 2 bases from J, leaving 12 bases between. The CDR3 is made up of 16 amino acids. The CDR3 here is CASSYSGRLNTDTQYF. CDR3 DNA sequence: TGTGCCAGCAGTTACTCTGGGCGGCTCAACACAGATACGCAGTATTTT.

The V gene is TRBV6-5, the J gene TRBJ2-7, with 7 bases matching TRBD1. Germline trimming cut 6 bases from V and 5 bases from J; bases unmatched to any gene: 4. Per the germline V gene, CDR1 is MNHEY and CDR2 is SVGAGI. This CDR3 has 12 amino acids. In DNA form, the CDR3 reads TGTGCCAGCAGCCCGGACAGGCACGAGCAGTACTTC. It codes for CASSPDRHEQYF.

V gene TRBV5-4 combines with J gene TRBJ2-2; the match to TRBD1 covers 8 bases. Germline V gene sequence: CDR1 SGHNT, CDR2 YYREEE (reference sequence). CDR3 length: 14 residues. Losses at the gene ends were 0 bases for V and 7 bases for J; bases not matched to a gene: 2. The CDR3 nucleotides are TGTGCCAGCAGCTTGGGACAGGGGAACGGGGAGCTGTTTTTT. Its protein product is CASSLGQGNGELFF.

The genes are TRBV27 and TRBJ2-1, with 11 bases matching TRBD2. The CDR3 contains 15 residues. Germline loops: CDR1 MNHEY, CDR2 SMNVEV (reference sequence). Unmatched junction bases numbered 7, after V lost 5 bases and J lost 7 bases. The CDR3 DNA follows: TGTGCCAGCAGTCCCATTAGCGGGGGGGTTAATGAGCAGTTCTTC. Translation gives CASSPISGGVNEQFF.

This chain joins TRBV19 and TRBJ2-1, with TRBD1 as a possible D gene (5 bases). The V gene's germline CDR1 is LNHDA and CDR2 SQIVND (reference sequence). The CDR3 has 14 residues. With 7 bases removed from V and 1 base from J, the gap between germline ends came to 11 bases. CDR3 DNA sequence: TGTGCCAGTACCGACAGTTTTTCCTACAATGAGCAGTTCTTC. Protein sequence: CASTDSFSYNEQFF.

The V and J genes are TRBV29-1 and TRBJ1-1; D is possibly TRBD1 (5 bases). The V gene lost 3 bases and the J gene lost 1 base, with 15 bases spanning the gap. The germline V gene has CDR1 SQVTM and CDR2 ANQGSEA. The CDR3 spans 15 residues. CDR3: CSVDQGEVWNTEAFF. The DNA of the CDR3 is TGCAGCGTTGACCAGGGCGAAGTCTGGAACACTGAAGCTTTCTTT.

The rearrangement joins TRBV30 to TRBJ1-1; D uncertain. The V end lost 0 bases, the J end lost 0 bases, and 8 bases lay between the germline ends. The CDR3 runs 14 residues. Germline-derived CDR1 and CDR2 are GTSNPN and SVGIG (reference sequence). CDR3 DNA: TGTGCCTGGAGTGTACCCCGGGTGAACACTGAAGCTTTCTTT. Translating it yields CAWSVPRVNTEAFF.

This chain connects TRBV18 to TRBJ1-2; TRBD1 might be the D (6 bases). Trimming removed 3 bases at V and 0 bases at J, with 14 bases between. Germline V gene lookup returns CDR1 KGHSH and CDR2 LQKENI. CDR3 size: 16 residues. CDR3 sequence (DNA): TGTGCCAGCTCACCGACCGCAGGGGATTCTAACTATGGCTACACCTTC. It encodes CASSPTAGDSNYGYTF.

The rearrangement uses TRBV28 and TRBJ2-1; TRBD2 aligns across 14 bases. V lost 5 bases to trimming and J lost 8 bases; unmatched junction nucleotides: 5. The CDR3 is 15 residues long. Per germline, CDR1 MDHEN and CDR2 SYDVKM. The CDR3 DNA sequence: TGTGCCAGCAGTCCCGGGACTAGCGGGAGAGATGAGCAGTTCTTC. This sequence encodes CASSPGTSGRDEQFF.

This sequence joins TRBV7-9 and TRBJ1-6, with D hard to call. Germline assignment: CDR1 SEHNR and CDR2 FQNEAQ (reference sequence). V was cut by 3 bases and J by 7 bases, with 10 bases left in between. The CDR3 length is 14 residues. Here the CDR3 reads CASSFSGRNSPLHF. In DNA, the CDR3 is TGTGCCAGCAGCTTTTCGGGGAGAAATTCACCCCTCCACTTT.

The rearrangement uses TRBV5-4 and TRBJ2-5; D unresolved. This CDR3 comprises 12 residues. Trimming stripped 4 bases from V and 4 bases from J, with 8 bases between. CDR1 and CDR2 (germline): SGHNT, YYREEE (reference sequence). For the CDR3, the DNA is TGTGCCAGCAGCGCCTTCGGAGAGACCCAGTACTTC. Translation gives CASSAFGETQYF.

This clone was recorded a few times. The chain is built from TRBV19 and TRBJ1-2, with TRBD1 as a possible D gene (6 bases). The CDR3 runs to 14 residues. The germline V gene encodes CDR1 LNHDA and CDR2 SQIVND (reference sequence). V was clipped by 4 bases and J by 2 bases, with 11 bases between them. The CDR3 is CASSRTVKNYGYTF. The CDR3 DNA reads TGTGCCAGTAGTAGGACAGTCAAAAACTATGGCTACACCTTC.

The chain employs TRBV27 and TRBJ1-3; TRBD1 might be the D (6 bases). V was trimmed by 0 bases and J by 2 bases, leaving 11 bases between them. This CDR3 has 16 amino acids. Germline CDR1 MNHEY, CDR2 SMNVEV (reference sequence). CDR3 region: CASSLSPQGPGNTIYF. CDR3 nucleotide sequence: TGTGCCAGCAGTTTATCCCCCCAGGGGCCTGGAAACACCATATATTTT.

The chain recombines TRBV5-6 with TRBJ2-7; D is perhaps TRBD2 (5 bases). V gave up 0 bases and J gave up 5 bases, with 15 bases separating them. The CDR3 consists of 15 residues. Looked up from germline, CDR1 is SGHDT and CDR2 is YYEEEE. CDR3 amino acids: CASSLGGYVVHEQYF. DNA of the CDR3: TGTGCCAGCAGCTTGGGAGGGTACGTGGTCCACGAGCAGTACTTC.

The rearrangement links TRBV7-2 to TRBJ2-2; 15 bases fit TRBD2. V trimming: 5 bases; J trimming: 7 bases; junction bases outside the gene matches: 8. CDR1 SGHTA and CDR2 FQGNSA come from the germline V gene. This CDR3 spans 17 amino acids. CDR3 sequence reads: CASSLGTSGGRNGELFF. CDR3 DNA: TGTGCCAGCAGCCTCGGGACTAGCGGGGGGCGGAACGGGGAGCTGTTTTTT.

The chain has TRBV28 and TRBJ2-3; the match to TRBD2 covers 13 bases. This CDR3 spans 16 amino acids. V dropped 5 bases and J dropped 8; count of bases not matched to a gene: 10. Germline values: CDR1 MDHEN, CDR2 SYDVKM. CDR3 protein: CASSQPGTSGISTQYF. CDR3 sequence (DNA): TGTGCCAGCAGTCAACCCGGGACTAGCGGGATAAGTACGCAGTATTTT.